A single sample gave rise to the 27 T cell receptor beta chains below, sequenced in a study of T cell responses to AZD1222 COVID-19 vaccine. TCRdb's copy holds only in-frame clones and misses some; the assay was immunoSEQ multiplex PCR. The repertoire consists of 45,000 to 60,000 clones, with approximately 83% occurring once and the leading ten covering 16%. The source was peripheral blood, collected on day 0 of AZD1222 vaccination. The receptors stem from an adult in good health.

V usage is TRBV6-5 and J usage is TRBJ2-1; D is uncertain. The CDR3 spans 15 residues. In germline, CDR1 is MNHEY, CDR2 SVGAGI. The germline V and J ends were trimmed by 8 bases and 5 bases, with 19 bases remaining between them. CDR3 protein: CASGVLPDSNNEQFF. For the CDR3, the DNA is TGTGCCAGCGGGGTTCTCCCTGATTCAAACAATGAGCAGTTCTTC.

V usage is TRBV2 and J usage is TRBJ1-2; no firm D call. Germline V gene sequence: CDR1 SNHLY, CDR2 FYNNEI. The CDR3 loop spans 13 amino acids. Trimming removed 6 bases at V and 0 bases at J, with 8 bases between. CDR3 coding DNA: TGTGCCAGCAGGCTAGAGGCTAACTATGGCTACACCTTC. Its protein is CASRLEANYGYTF.

This chain joins TRBV23-1 and TRBJ2-7; D not resolved. TRBV23-1 is sorted into the ORF group, with uncertain function. V shed 3 bases and J shed 2 bases, with 11 bases lying between them. This CDR3 spans 14 amino acids. The CDR3 sequence is CASSHTGLPYEQYF. The CDR3 DNA sequence: TGCGCCAGCAGTCACACCGGGCTACCCTACGAGCAGTACTTC.

The V call is TRBV5-6, the J call TRBJ2-5; possibly TRBD2 for D (5 bases). The germline gives CDR1 SGHDT, CDR2 YYEEEE. The CDR3 has 16 amino acids. V lost 1 base and J 4 bases, leaving 17 bases between the germline ends. CDR3 nucleotides: TGTGCCAGCAGCTTGACTACCCGCGGGCGAGGAGAGACCCAGTACTTC. It specifies CASSLTTRGRGETQYF.

The chain couples TRBV3-1 (or the pseudogene TRBV3-2) to TRBJ1-6; 9 bases agree with TRBD1. The CDR3 is 15 residues long. CDR1 is LGHDT and CDR2 is YNNKEL in the germline V gene (reference sequence). V trimming: 6 bases; J trimming: 7 bases; junction bases outside the gene matches: 7. The CDR3 coding sequence is TGTGCCAGCAGTAAACAGGGGGCGTCGAATTCACCCCTCCACTTT. Translation gives CASSKQGASNSPLHF.

CDR3 sequence reads: CASSYAGANSPLHF. CDR3 in DNA: TGTGCCAGCAGTTACGCGGGAGCTAATTCACCCCTCCACTTT. The chain joins TRBV6-5 to TRBJ1-6; no definite D call. Germline V lookup: CDR1 MNHEY, CDR2 SVGAGI. The V gene lost 2 bases and the J gene lost 6 bases, with 8 bases spanning the gap. There are 14 residues in the CDR3.

This clone is judged large (0.1 to 1%). The chain employs TRBV27 and TRBJ1-1, with a tentative D call TRBD1 (6 bases). Germline-derived CDR1 and CDR2 are MNHEY and SMNVEV (reference sequence). V dropped 2 bases and J dropped 8 bases, with 12 bases sitting between them. CDR3 size: 13 residues. CDR3 protein: CASSLDGGIEAFF. DNA for the CDR3: TGTGCCAGCAGTTTAGACGGGGGCATAGAAGCTTTCTTT.

The chain joins TRBV7-9 to TRBJ1-1, with D perhaps TRBD1 (5 bases). The germline V gene has CDR1 SEHNR and CDR2 FQNEAQ (reference sequence). The CDR3 is made up of 16 amino acids. Trimming removed 2 bases from V and 1 base from J, with 14 bases in between. The CDR3 protein is CASSLRGSRGNTEAFF. For the CDR3, the DNA is TGTGCCAGCAGCTTACGTGGGTCGAGGGGGAACACTGAAGCTTTCTTT.

The J gene is TRBJ2-1, the V gene TRBV7-3; 7 bases line up with TRBD2. With 5 bases clipped from V and 5 bases from J, the junction kept 15 bases outside the gene matches. The CDR3 length is 17 residues. Germline CDR1 reads SGHTA; CDR2 reads FQGTGA. The chain's CDR3 is CASSLSAGRVGHNEQFF. In DNA, the CDR3 is TGTGCCAGCAGCCTCTCCGCGGGGAGGGTTGGTCACAATGAGCAGTTCTTC.

Points on this clone: The same CDR3 arises from other DNA sequences in this sample as well. The chain recombines TRBV5-1 with TRBJ2-5; 7 bases agree with TRBD2. V trimming: 0 bases; J trimming: 5 bases; junction bases outside the gene matches: 4. The germline V gene encodes CDR1 SGHRS and CDR2 YFSETQ. The CDR3 is 14 residues long. CDR3 residues: CASSLVGGEETQYF. The CDR3 coding sequence is TGCGCCAGCAGCTTGGTGGGAGGGGAGGAGACCCAGTACTTC. Complete variable domain (other parts from reference TRBV5-1 and TRBJ2-5): KAGVTQTPRYLIKTRGQQVTLSCSPISGHRSVSWYQQTPGQGLQFLFEYFSETQRNKGNFPGRFSGRQFSNSRSEMNVSTLELGDSALYLCASSLVGGEETQYFGPGTRLLVL.

This clone was recorded many times. The CDR3 DNA is TGCGCCAGCAGCCAAGACGGGAGCTACTACGAGCAGTACTTC. It codes for CASSQDGSYYEQYF. The V gene is TRBV4-3, the J gene TRBJ2-7, with D maybe TRBD2 (6 bases). This CDR3 has 14 amino acids. The germline V gene has CDR1 LGHNA and CDR2 YSLEER. Trimming removed 0 bases at V and 3 bases at J, with 9 bases between.

The chain recombines TRBV6-4 with TRBJ1-2, with 10 bases lining up with TRBD1. V gave up 7 bases and J gave up 5 bases; unmatched junction bases: 10. Germline V gene lookup returns CDR1 MRHNA and CDR2 SNTAGT. The CDR3 is 15 amino acids. This CDR3 is CASIGQGGFTYGYTF. Here the CDR3 DNA reads TGTGCCAGCATCGGACAGGGGGGCTTCACTTATGGCTACACCTTC.

V and J are TRBV2 and TRBJ1-5; D may be TRBD1 (6 bases). V was clipped by 7 bases and J by 0 bases, with 10 bases between them. Germline assignment: CDR1 SNHLY and CDR2 FYNNEI. The CDR3 consists of 14 residues. The CDR3 is CASTRDTSNQPQHF. Written as DNA, the CDR3 is TGTGCCAGCACCCGGGACACTAGCAATCAGCCCCAGCATTTT.

The rearrangement links TRBV14 to TRBJ2-1; 9 positions agree with TRBD1. The CDR3 consists of 18 residues. V shed 0 bases, J shed 5 bases, and the junction held 11 bases outside the gene matches. CDR1 is SGHDN, CDR2 FVKESK, per germline. The CDR3 sequence: CASSQEIGGGQGNNEQFF. The CDR3 DNA reads TGTGCCAGCAGCCAAGAAATAGGAGGTGGACAGGGGAACAATGAGCAGTTCTTC.

CDR3 sequence reads: CASSQTDGAYNEQFF. CDR3 sequence (DNA): TGTGCCAGCAGCCAAACGGACGGGGCCTACAATGAGCAGTTCTTC. V usage is TRBV4-2 and J usage is TRBJ2-1; tentatively, D is TRBD2 (5 bases). This CDR3 spans 15 amino acids. The ends were cut back, 2 bases at V and 2 bases at J, with 10 bases in the middle. The V gene's germline CDR1 is LGHNA and CDR2 YNFKEQ.

V gene TRBV13 combines with J gene TRBJ2-3, with D possibly matching TRBD2 (5 bases). The CDR3 runs 11 residues. Trimming pared 5 bases from V and 6 bases from J, leaving 6 bases between. The germline V gene encodes CDR1 PRHDT and CDR2 FYEKMQ (reference sequence). The CDR3 nucleotides are TGTGCCAGCAGCCGGGGTGATACGCAGTATTTT. Amino acid sequence: CASSRGDTQYF.

This rearrangement joins TRBV6-2 or TRBV6-3 to TRBJ2-7; D unclear. CDR1 is MNHEY and CDR2 is SVGEGT in the germline V gene. V was clipped by 1 base and J by 7 bases, with 11 bases between them. The CDR3 is made up of 13 amino acids. CDR3 in DNA: TGTGCCAGCAGTTACTGGCGGATGGGAGAGCAGTACTTC. Translated, it gives CASSYWRMGEQYF.

V and J are TRBV9 and TRBJ1-2; D possibly corresponds to TRBD1 (5 bases). From germline, CDR1 is SGDLS and CDR2 YYNGEE. The CDR3 has 15 residues. Trimming took off 0 bases at V and 0 bases at J, with 9 bases between the two ends. The DNA for the CDR3 is TGTGCCAGCAGCGTAGACGGGGGTTCTAACTATGGCTACACCTTC. This sequence encodes CASSVDGGSNYGYTF.

This clone appeared a single time. The chain links TRBV5-1 to TRBJ1-3, with 8 bases fitting TRBD1. Germline CDR1 reads SGHRS; CDR2 reads YFSETQ. The V gene end was trimmed by 4 bases and the J gene end by 4 bases; junction bases not matched to a gene: 4. The CDR3 has 14 residues. Here the CDR3 reads CASSQGAIGNTIYF. The CDR3 nucleotides are TGCGCCAGCAGCCAGGGGGCAATCGGAAACACCATATATTTT.

The J gene is TRBJ1-1, the V gene TRBV11-2, with 9 bases identical to TRBD1. Germline CDR1 is SGHAT and CDR2 is FQNNGV. This CDR3 contains 14 residues. V gave up 7 bases and J gave up 6 bases; unmatched junction bases: 9. The CDR3 loop reads CASNGDRVVSEAFF. CDR3 sequence (DNA): TGTGCCAGCAACGGGGACAGGGTAGTTTCTGAAGCTTTCTTT.

The CDR3 nucleotides are TGTGCCAGCAGTTACTCTTCCGCCATGAACACTGAAGCTTTCTTT. Translation gives CASSYSSAMNTEAFF. The genes are TRBV6-5 and TRBJ1-1; D remains ambiguous. This CDR3 comprises 15 residues. Trimming cost V 0 bases and J 0 bases, with 8 bases left between them. The germline V gene has CDR1 MNHEY and CDR2 SVGAGI.

The V gene is TRBV28, the J gene TRBJ1-3; D unresolved. The CDR3 consists of 16 residues. CDR1 MDHEN and CDR2 SYDVKM come from the germline V gene. Between the trimmed V and J ends, which lost 3 bases and 4 bases, there was a span of 16 bases. CDR3 region: CASSFGWVGSGNTIYF. The CDR3, as DNA: TGTGCCAGCAGTTTTGGATGGGTCGGTTCGGGAAACACCATATATTTT. The full variable domain, in which reference TRBV28 and TRBJ1-3 provide the parts outside the CDR3, is DVKVTQSSRYLVKRTGEKVFLECVQDMDHENMFWYRQDPGLGLRLIYFSYDVKMKEKGDIPEGYSVSREKKERFSLILESASTNQTSMYLCASSFGWVGSGNTIYFGEGSWLTVV.

V usage is TRBV6-2 or TRBV6-3 and J usage is TRBJ2-7; possible D gene TRBD2, 6 bases. Germline V lookup: CDR1 MNHEY, CDR2 SVGEGT. Trimming took 5 bases from V and 6 from J, leaving 20 bases between them. The CDR3 is made up of 15 amino acids. CDR3 loop: CASSGAGPPQIEQYF. DNA of the CDR3: TGTGCCAGCAGTGGAGCGGGCCCCCCCCAGATCGAGCAGTACTTC.

This sequence joins TRBV7-3 and TRBJ2-3; D may correspond to TRBD1 or TRBD2 (6 bases each). CDR3 length: 14 residues. CDR1 and CDR2 (germline): SGHTA, FQGTGA. Trimming cost V 2 bases and J 3 bases, with 9 bases left between them. The CDR3 here is CASSLQGRTDTQYF. The CDR3 bases are TGTGCCAGCAGCTTACAGGGGAGGACAGATACGCAGTATTTT.

This chain uses TRBV2 with TRBJ1-2; D gene unclear. The ends were cut back, 2 bases at V and 4 bases at J, with 14 bases in the middle. The CDR3 contains 15 residues. Germline values: CDR1 SNHLY, CDR2 FYNNEI. CDR3 amino acids: CASSEMSRASYGYTF. CDR3 coding DNA: TGTGCCAGCAGTGAAATGTCGCGGGCCAGCTATGGCTACACCTTC.

The chain is built from TRBV28 and TRBJ1-1; no definite D call. CDR1 is MDHEN, CDR2 SYDVKM, per germline. The CDR3 is made up of 16 amino acids. Trimming removed 5 bases at V and 3 bases at J, with 19 bases between. Here the CDR3 reads CASSPPWKLVHTEAFF. The CDR3 nucleotides are TGTGCCAGCAGTCCCCCGTGGAAACTCGTTCACACTGAAGCTTTCTTT.

V gene TRBV28 combines with J gene TRBJ2-7; 7 bases map to TRBD1. The CDR3 length is 15 residues. Germline V lookup: CDR1 MDHEN, CDR2 SYDVKM. V gave up 1 base and J gave up 5 bases; unmatched junction bases: 8. CDR3 bases: TGTGCCAGCAGTTTATCCGGGACAGTGGACGACGAGCAGTACTTC. This translates into CASSLSGTVDDEQYF.